Shown below are 31 T cell receptor beta chains from a single sample sequenced in a study of blood T cell repertoires in COVID-19. Here immunoSEQ multiplex PCR was the method, and the copy in TCRdb shows in-frame clones only, minus some. This sample has around 130,000 clones; roughly four fifths occur once, and the top ten carry 10% to 11%. The material sequenced was peripheral blood. The receptors were gathered from a human donor in a cohort sampled during active COVID-19.

The rearrangement uses TRBV7-9 and TRBJ2-3, with 7 bases lining up with TRBD2. The V gene end was trimmed by 2 bases and the J gene end by 4 bases; junction bases not matched to a gene: 6. Germline CDR1 is SEHNR and CDR2 is FQNEAQ (reference sequence). There are 15 residues in the CDR3. The CDR3 DNA follows: TGTGCCAGCAGCTTAAGAGCGGGGTGGGCAGATACGCAGTATTTT. Translating gives CASSLRAGWADTQYF.

J is TRBJ2-7 and V is TRBV2; 7 bases line up with TRBD2. This CDR3 is built from 15 residues. The germline V gene has CDR1 SNHLY and CDR2 FYNNEI. Trimming took 8 bases from V and 4 from J; bases not matched to a gene: 14. CDR3 coding DNA: TGTGCCAGCCGGGAGGCTCCCGGGGTTGGGTACGAGCAGTACTTC. Its protein product is CASREAPGVGYEQYF.

This chain links TRBV5-4 with TRBJ2-7; D is possibly TRBD2 (6 bases). The CDR3 contains 12 residues. The V end lost 9 bases, the J end lost 3 bases, and 13 bases lay between the germline ends. Germline V gives CDR1 SGHNT, CDR2 YYREEE (reference sequence). CDR3 bases: TGTGCCACCTCTAGGACTAACTACGAGCAGTACTTC. It translates to CATSRTNYEQYF.

The count of this clone is one. CDR3 residues: CASSLQVSEAFF. CDR3 in DNA: TGTGCCAGCAGCTTACAGGTCTCTGAAGCTTTCTTT. This chain joins TRBV11-2 and TRBJ1-1; D unresolved. Deletions cut 2 bases from V and 6 bases from J, with 7 bases between. This CDR3 comprises 12 residues. Germline CDR1 reads SGHAT; CDR2 reads FQNNGV.

This clone has a handful of counts. The rearrangement links TRBV7-9 to TRBJ1-1; 9 nucleotides align to TRBD1. This CDR3 is built from 14 residues. In germline, CDR1 is SEHNR, CDR2 FQNEAQ (reference sequence). Trimming at V came to 5 bases and at J to 6 bases, leaving 7 bases not matched to a gene. This chain's CDR3 is CASSQPRTGAEAFF. In nucleotides, the CDR3 is TGTGCCAGCAGCCAACCGCGGACAGGGGCTGAAGCTTTCTTT.

This clone occurred a few times. This rearrangement joins TRBV29-1 to TRBJ2-1, with 11 nucleotides matching TRBD2. The CDR3 is made up of 15 amino acids. Germline CDR1 is SQVTM and CDR2 is ANQGSEA. Trimming took 3 bases from V and 7 from J; bases not matched to a gene: 8. CDR3 coding DNA: TGCAGCGTTGATCGTAGCGGGGGGGCTCGGAATGAGCAGTTCTTC. This gives the protein CSVDRSGGARNEQFF.

The chain employs TRBV7-9 and TRBJ1-4; no firm D call. Germline lookup yields CDR1 SEHNR and CDR2 FQNEAQ (reference sequence). There are 15 residues in the CDR3. V gave up 5 bases and J gave up 7 bases, with 17 bases separating them. The CDR3 nucleotides are TGTGCCAGCAGCCCGAACTCGCTACCCTCTGAAAAACTGTTTTTT. Protein product: CASSPNSLPSEKLFF.

The rearrangement joins TRBV19 to TRBJ2-7; TRBD1 is a possible D gene (5 bases). The germline V gene encodes CDR1 LNHDA and CDR2 SQIVND (reference sequence). This CDR3 is built from 15 residues. Trimming removed 5 bases at V and 0 bases at J, with 14 bases between. This CDR3 reads CASSSSAQASYEQYF. DNA of the CDR3: TGTGCCAGTAGTTCTTCGGCACAGGCCTCCTACGAGCAGTACTTC.

The chain has TRBV19 and TRBJ2-5; 9 nucleotides line up with TRBD1. CDR1 is LNHDA and CDR2 is SQIVND in the germline V gene (reference sequence). V gave up 5 bases and J gave up 4 bases; unmatched junction bases: 5. This CDR3 has 14 amino acids. CDR3 in amino acids: CASSYRGQRETQYF. The CDR3 DNA reads as TGTGCCAGTAGTTACAGGGGGCAGAGAGAGACCCAGTACTTC. Drawing the rest from reference TRBV19 and TRBJ2-5, the complete variable domain is DGGITQSPKYLFRKEGQNVTLSCEQNLNHDAMYWYRQDPGQGLRLIYYSQIVNDFQKGDIAEGYSVSREKKESFPLTVTSAQKNPTAFYLCASSYRGQRETQYFGPGTRLLVL.

The V and J genes are TRBV6-6 and TRBJ1-3; 9 nucleotides agree with TRBD1. There are 16 residues in the CDR3. Germline CDR1 and CDR2: MNHNY and SVGAGI (reference sequence). J lost 0 bases, V lost 7 bases, and 7 bases had no gene match. CDR3 in amino acids: CASMRGTGSSGNTIYF. The CDR3 bases are TGTGCCAGCATGCGTGGGACAGGGAGCTCTGGAAACACCATATATTTT.

Comment on this clone: Relative to the germline gene, one junction end is altered; a read error may explain this. This chain connects TRBV3-1 (or the pseudogene TRBV3-2) to TRBJ1-2; D is possibly TRBD1 (5 bases). CDR3 length: 13 amino acids. CDR1 is LGHDT and CDR2 is YNNKEL in the germline V gene (reference sequence). Here the CDR3 reads CASSQEAVGSRAF. CDR3 nucleotides: TGTGCCAGCAGCCAAGAGGCGGTCGGTTCCAGGGCCTTC.

The V and J genes are TRBV7-9 and TRBJ1-5; 9 bases match TRBD1. Per germline, CDR1 SEHNR and CDR2 FQNEAQ (reference sequence). Trimming cost V 2 bases and J 6 bases; bases outside gene matches: 5. The CDR3 consists of 15 residues. CDR3 loop: CASSLTGGFGQPQHF. CDR3 sequence (DNA): TGTGCCAGCAGCTTAACAGGGGGCTTCGGTCAGCCCCAGCATTTT.

The chain recombines TRBV2 with TRBJ2-3; TRBD1 aligns across 7 bases. V shed 6 bases and J 0 bases; nucleotides not matched to a gene: 6. CDR1 is SNHLY and CDR2 is FYNNEI in the germline V gene. This CDR3 spans 15 amino acids. In nucleotides, the CDR3 is TGTGCCAGCAGGAAGAGGACAGGAAGCACAGATACGCAGTATTTT. This encodes CASRKRTGSTDTQYF.

This clone was detected a few times. The chain is built from TRBV28 and TRBJ1-5; possibly TRBD1 for D (5 bases). The CDR3 totals 14 residues. Trimming took 3 bases from V and 5 from J, leaving 11 bases between them. Germline CDR1 and CDR2: MDHEN and SYDVKM. For the CDR3, the DNA is TGTGCCAGCAGTTTTTGGACACCAGATCAGCCCCAGCATTTT. Amino acids: CASSFWTPDQPQHF.

The genes are TRBV28 and TRBJ2-7; 9 bases align to TRBD1. V was pared by 2 bases and J by 7 bases, with 3 bases of the junction left unmatched. The CDR3 is 13 amino acids. Per the germline V gene, CDR1 is MDHEN and CDR2 is SYDVKM. The CDR3 loop reads CASSLTGQGEQYF. In nucleotides, the CDR3 is TGTGCCAGCAGTTTAACGGGACAGGGTGAGCAGTACTTC.

This clone appeared once. J is TRBJ2-3 and V is TRBV24-1; the D gene is possibly TRBD1 (7 bases). Germline assignment: CDR1 KGHDR and CDR2 SFDVKD. The CDR3 spans 19 residues. Trimming cost V 4 bases and J 1 base, with 23 bases left between them. The CDR3 loop is CATSDRLGRTGPGTDTQYF. The CDR3, as DNA: TGTGCCACCAGTGACAGACTAGGCCGGACAGGTCCCGGCACAGATACGCAGTATTTT.

The chain joins TRBV4-2 to TRBJ1-5; tentatively, D is TRBD1 (6 bases). Trimming took 4 bases from V and 2 from J, leaving 9 bases between them. This CDR3 has 14 residues. Germline lookup yields CDR1 LGHNA and CDR2 YNFKEQ. Here the CDR3 reads CASSLNRGNQPQHF. CDR3 bases: TGTGCCAGCAGCCTAAACAGGGGCAATCAGCCCCAGCATTTT.

The chain couples TRBV6-1 to TRBJ2-5, with 11 positions matching TRBD2. V was pared by 1 base and J by 0 bases, with 4 bases of the junction left unmatched. The CDR3 runs to 17 residues. The germline gives CDR1 MNHNS, CDR2 SASEGT. CDR3 in amino acids: CASSEGLAGLYQETQYF. The CDR3 DNA follows: TGTGCCAGCAGTGAAGGACTAGCGGGGCTGTACCAAGAGACCCAGTACTTC.

This clone was observed once. This chain uses TRBV12-3 or TRBV12-4 with TRBJ1-3; D possibly corresponds to TRBD1 (6 bases). The CDR3 loop spans 13 amino acids. Trimming took 4 bases from V and 4 from J, leaving 8 bases between them. The CDR3 nucleotides read TGTGCCAGCAGTTCCACAGGGGGAAACACCATATATTTT. Encoded protein: CASSSTGGNTIYF.

This clone appeared a few times. This sequence joins TRBV6-1 and TRBJ2-5; weak D call: TRBD2 (7 bases). V shed 1 base and J shed 2 bases, with 14 bases lying between them. CDR1 and CDR2 from the germline V gene are MNHNS and SASEGT. This CDR3 comprises 16 residues. The CDR3 spells CASSEGWGGPQETQYF. CDR3 nucleotides: TGTGCCAGCAGTGAAGGTTGGGGGGGGCCGCAAGAGACCCAGTACTTC.

This chain connects TRBV6-6 to TRBJ2-3, with TRBD2 identical over 12 bases. Germline V gene sequence: CDR1 MNHNY, CDR2 SVGAGI (reference sequence). This CDR3 has 17 residues. J gave up 8 bases and V 5 bases, and 14 bases lay outside the gene matches. CDR3 sequence: CASSRSTSGGLGGTQYF. The CDR3 DNA reads as TGTGCCAGCAGTCGATCGACTAGCGGGGGCCTCGGAGGTACGCAGTATTTT.

This chain connects TRBV11-2 to TRBJ2-7, with TRBD1 matching over 10 bases. CDR1 is SGHAT, CDR2 FQNNGV, per germline. V shed 4 bases, J shed 5 bases, and the junction held 8 bases outside the gene matches. The CDR3 spans 15 residues. The CDR3 DNA reads as TGTGCCAGCAGCTGGACCGGGACAGGGGTACACGAGCAGTACTTC. As protein: CASSWTGTGVHEQYF.

J is TRBJ1-5 and V is TRBV6-5; a weak D match, TRBD1 (5 bases). V was clipped by 6 bases and J by 7 bases, with 16 bases between them. CDR1 and CDR2 (germline): MNHEY, SVGAGI. The CDR3 covers 14 residues. CDR3 loop: CASSSGGGRQPQHF. CDR3 coding DNA: TGTGCCAGCAGCAGCGGGGGGGGACGGCAGCCCCAGCATTTT.

This chain links TRBV5-6 with TRBJ1-1, with D perhaps matching TRBD1 (6 bases). Germline CDR1 and CDR2: SGHDT and YYEEEE. The CDR3 has 14 amino acids. V was pared by 4 bases and J by 5 bases, with 15 bases between. CDR3 DNA sequence: TGTGCCAGCAGCCCTCAGGGGAGGGTGACTGAAGCTTTCTTT. As protein: CASSPQGRVTEAFF.

The rearrangement joins TRBV6-5 to TRBJ1-3, with D perhaps matching TRBD1 (5 bases). Germline loops: CDR1 MNHEY, CDR2 SVGAGI. CDR3 length equals 14 residues. The V gene lost 10 bases and the J gene lost 4 bases, with 17 bases spanning the gap. The CDR3 sequence is CATTARGRGNTIYF. The CDR3 DNA reads TGTGCCACAACGGCTCGGGGGAGAGGAAACACCATATATTTT.

The chain carries TRBV27 and TRBJ2-1; D gene unclear. V lost 3 bases and J 5 bases, leaving 14 bases between the germline ends. Germline CDR1 and CDR2: MNHEY and SMNVEV (reference sequence). The CDR3 length is 15 residues. The CDR3 loop is CASSFFLPLDNEQFF. In DNA form, the CDR3 reads TGTGCCAGCAGTTTTTTCCTACCCCTCGACAATGAGCAGTTCTTC.

This clone was counted between two and nine times. The chain is built from TRBV29-1 and TRBJ2-5; 9 positions match TRBD1. The length of the CDR3 is 14 residues. Germline loops: CDR1 SQVTM, CDR2 ANQGSEA. Losses at the gene ends were 7 bases for V and 4 bases for J; bases not matched to a gene: 10. DNA of the CDR3: TGCAGCGCTGGCCTCCAGGGACAGGGAGAGACCCAGTACTTC. Amino acids: CSAGLQGQGETQYF.

This rearrangement joins TRBV19 to TRBJ2-7, with 9 bases that match TRBD1. CDR1 is LNHDA, CDR2 SQIVND, per germline (reference sequence). CDR3 length equals 14 residues. Losses at the gene ends were 10 bases for V and 5 bases for J; bases not matched to a gene: 12. The DNA of the CDR3 is TGTGCCACCCTCCCGGGACAGGGCTTCCACGAGCAGTACTTC. Amino acids: CATLPGQGFHEQYF.

This clone appeared a single time. V is TRBV6-6 and J is TRBJ1-6; 9 bases align to TRBD1. Germline V lookup: CDR1 MNHNY, CDR2 SVGAGI (reference sequence). The CDR3 length is 15 residues. Trimming took 6 bases from V and 10 from J; bases not matched to a gene: 10. DNA of the CDR3: TGTGCCAGCAGCTCCGGGGACAGGGAGAGCTCACCCCTCCACTTT. Encoded protein: CASSSGDRESSPLHF.

The chain links TRBV5-4 to TRBJ1-4, with D uncertain. Trimming took off 4 bases at V and 6 bases at J, with 10 bases between the two ends. This CDR3 region has 13 residues. The germline V gene encodes CDR1 SGHNT and CDR2 YYREEE (reference sequence). CDR3 in amino acids: CASSRNSDEKLFF. The CDR3 DNA sequence: TGTGCCAGCAGCCGCAACTCGGATGAAAAACTGTTTTTT.

The genes are TRBV7-8 and TRBJ2-7, with D perhaps matching TRBD1 (5 bases). Germline V lookup: CDR1 SGHVS, CDR2 FQNEAQ. The CDR3 is 17 residues long. V was trimmed by 1 base and J by 0 bases, leaving 16 bases between them. This CDR3 is CASSLGYGAGHSYEQYF. CDR3 nucleotides: TGTGCCAGCAGCTTAGGTTACGGAGCAGGACACTCCTACGAGCAGTACTTC.